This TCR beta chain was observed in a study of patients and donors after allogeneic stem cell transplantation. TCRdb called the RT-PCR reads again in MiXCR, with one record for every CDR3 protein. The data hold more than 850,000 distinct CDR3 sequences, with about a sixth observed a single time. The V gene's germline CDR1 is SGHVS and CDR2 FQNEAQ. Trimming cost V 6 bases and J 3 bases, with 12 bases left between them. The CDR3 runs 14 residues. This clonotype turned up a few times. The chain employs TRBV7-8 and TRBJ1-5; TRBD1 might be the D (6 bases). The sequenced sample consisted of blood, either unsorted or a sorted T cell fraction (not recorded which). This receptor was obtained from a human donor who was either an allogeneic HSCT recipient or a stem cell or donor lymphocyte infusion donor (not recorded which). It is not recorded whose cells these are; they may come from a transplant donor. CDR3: CASRPTGTNQPQHF. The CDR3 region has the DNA TGTGCCAGCAGACCTACAGGGACCAATCAGCCCCAGCATTTT.